This TCR beta chain was found in a study of shared clonotypes between healthy human individuals. As to this clone: The target antigen is unknown. Other DNA sequences in this sample translate to the same CDR3.

Study-level findings and limits: Rarefaction revealed incomplete sorted-subset sequencing despite large depth. The study found lower generation probabilities in non-shared clonotypes than in those shared by all four donors.

CD45RO-negative, CCR7-positively selected cells formed the naive CD8 fraction, excluding terminally differentiated effector memory CD45RA+ cells. Several immunoSEQ plates held equal portions of the genomic DNA taken from each subset. TCRdb's copy holds only in-frame clones and misses some; the assay was immunoSEQ multiplex PCR. The data show about 800,000 clones, with approximately 96% seen just once and over 0.2% held by the top ten. This CDR3 comprises 12 residues. V was pared by 0 bases and J by 10 bases, with 7 bases between. CDR1 and CDR2 (germline): SGHVS, FNYEAQ. The chain is built from TRBV7-6 and TRBJ2-1; D may be TRBD2 (6 bases). Source material: naive CD8+ T cells sorted from blood. This clonotype was obtained from a man between 25 and 39 years old in good health. The CDR3 reads CASSLAGGEQFF. The CDR3 DNA is TGTGCCAGCAGCTTAGCCGGAGGGGAGCAGTTCTTC.